Listed below are T cell receptor beta chains from one sample, sequenced in a study of immune evolution from preneoplasia to lung adenocarcinoma. The data were produced by immunoSEQ multiplex PCR, yet TCRdb's version contains in-frame clones alone and is incomplete. This sample has 9,000 or so clones; 90% occur once, and the top ten carry 2.3%. Sequencing was carried out using FFPE invasive lung adenocarcinoma tissue. These TCRs come from an older person with invasive lung adenocarcinoma. Each CDR3 is given with its conserved first and last residue. D genes are given only for firm matches. For some rows the clone size is stated as once, few or many, or as a class when expanded; others skip it.

j_call d_call clone_size v_call cdr3_aa cdr3_nt
TRBJ2-1 TRBD2 . TRBV5-8 CASSLGGAYNEQFF TGTGCCAGCAGTCTTGGGGGGGCCTACAATGAGCAGTTCTTC
TRBJ1-2 . . TRBV28 CASSLPRRGIYGYTF TGTGCCAGCAGTTTGCCTAGGCGGGGTATCTATGGCTACACCTTC
TRBJ1-1 . . TRBV29-1 CSVGEGKTEAFF TGCAGCGTTGGTGAGGGGAAGACTGAAGCTTTCTTT
TRBJ2-2 TRBD2 . TRBV11-2 CASSLAGGNTGELFF TGTGCCAGCAGCCTAGCGGGAGGGAACACCGGGGAGCTGTTTTTT
TRBJ1-5 TRBD1 medium-sized TRBV19 CASSLQTGQSNQPQHF TGTGCCAGTAGTCTCCAGACAGGGCAAAGCAATCAGCCCCAGCATTTT
TRBJ1-1 . . TRBV5-8 CASSLQGGETEAFF TGTGCCAGCAGCTTGCAAGGGGGAGAAACTGAAGCTTTCTTT
TRBJ2-7 TRBD1 . TRBV7-9 CASSLLGQMTYEQYF TGTGCCAGCAGCCTTCTGGGACAGATGACCTACGAGCAGTACTTC
TRBJ2-7 TRBD2 . TRBV28 CASSLGTSGGVYEQYF TGTGCCAGCAGTCTGGGGACTAGCGGGGGGGTCTACGAGCAGTACTTC
TRBJ2-7 . . TRBV12-5 CASGRDSYEQYF TGTGCTAGTGGTAGGGATAGTTACGAGCAGTACTTC
TRBJ1-2 . once TRBV6-5 CASSTRGTNPGYTF TGTGCCAGCAGTACCCGAGGGACAAATCCGGGCTACACCTTC
TRBJ2-7 . . TRBV7-2 CASSLVSVAEQYF TGTGCCAGCAGCTTAGTATCAGTAGCCGAGCAGTACTTC
TRBJ1-1 . . TRBV29-1 CSVVGNTEAFF TGCAGCGTCGTTGGGAACACTGAAGCTTTCTTT
TRBJ2-1 . . TRBV30 CAWTRYNEQFF TGTGCCTGGACCCGTTACAATGAGCAGTTCTTC
TRBJ2-5 TRBD2 . TRBV7-8 CASSLGGLAGGLKTQYF TGTGCCAGCAGCTTAGGGGGACTAGCGGGGGGGCTTAAGACCCAGTACTTC
TRBJ2-5 TRBD1 . TRBV10-3 CAISAGRGQEETQYF TGTGCCATCAGTGCGGGCAGGGGGCAGGAAGAGACCCAGTACTTC
TRBJ2-2 TRBD2 . TRBV6-1 CASRLAGTGELFF TGTGCCAGCAGACTAGCGGGGACCGGGGAGCTGTTTTTT
TRBJ2-1 TRBD2 . TRBV7-7 CASSSVAGGEQFF TGTGCTAGCAGCTCCGTAGCGGGAGGTGAGCAGTTCTTC
TRBJ1-2 TRBD1 . TRBV18 CASSPGTDHYGYTF TGTGCCAGCTCACCCGGGACAGACCACTATGGCTACACCTTC
TRBJ2-2 . . TRBV28 CASSLYDKPAGELFF TGTGCCAGCAGTTTATACGACAAGCCGGCCGGGGAGCTGTTTTTT
TRBJ1-2 . . TRBV4-2 CASSQGGDYGYTF TGTGCCAGCAGCCAAGGAGGGGACTATGGCTACACCTTC
TRBJ2-3 TRBD2 . TRBV5-1 CASSPTSFTDTQYF TGCGCCAGCAGCCCGACTAGCTTTACAGATACGCAGTATTTT
TRBJ1-1 . . TRBV28 CASSSNGGDTEAFF TGTGCCAGCAGTTCTAACGGGGGTGACACTGAAGCTTTCTTT
TRBJ1-2 . . TRBV27 CASSYGGGTYGYTF TGTGCCAGCAGTTACGGAGGAGGGACGTATGGCTACACCTTC
TRBJ1-5 . once TRBV28 CASSGNQPQHF TGTGCCAGCAGTGGCAATCAGCCCCAGCATTTT
TRBJ2-2 . . TRBV2 CASSADGNTGELFF TGTGCCAGCAGTGCAGACGGGAACACCGGGGAGCTGTTTTTT
TRBJ1-2 . . TRBV5-1 CASSLGPGDYGYTF TGCGCCAGCAGCTTGGGCCCGGGGGACTATGGCTACACCTTC
TRBJ2-7 . . TRBV6-6 CASREGSTYEQYF TGTGCCAGCAGAGAGGGGTCTACCTACGAGCAGTACTTC
TRBJ2-7 . . TRBV4-1 CASSQGPGYEQYF TGCGCCAGCAGCCAAGGACCGGGCTACGAGCAGTACTTC
TRBJ1-1 . once TRBV30 CAWSVEGEAFF TGTGCCTGGAGTGTAGAAGGAGAAGCTTTCTTT
TRBJ2-5 . . TRBV9 CASSADLGAGYQETQYF TGTGCCAGCAGCGCAGACTTGGGGGCAGGGTACCAAGAGACCCAGTACTTC
TRBJ1-4 . . TRBV6-1 CASSERGKLFF TGTGCCAGCAGTGAGAGGGGGAAACTGTTTTTT
TRBJ1-1 TRBD1 . TRBV18 CASSPGQGWTEAFF TGTGCCAGCTCACCAGGACAGGGGTGGACTGAAGCTTTCTTT
TRBJ2-7 . once TRBV29-1 CSVVGRTLEQYF TGCAGCGTTGTGGGTAGGACCTTAGAGCAGTACTTC
TRBJ2-5 TRBD1 . TRBV19 CASTSRGTEETQYF TGTGCCAGTACCTCGAGGGGGACAGAAGAGACCCAGTACTTC
TRBJ1-4 TRBD1 few TRBV30 CAWSGKGADSNEKLFF TGTGCCTGGAGTGGTAAGGGGGCGGATTCTAATGAAAAACTGTTTTTT
TRBJ2-1 . once TRBV6-5 CASRPASYNEQFF TGTGCCAGCAGACCTGCCTCCTACAATGAGCAGTTCTTC
TRBJ2-5 . . TRBV12-5 CASGFPGEETQYF TGTGCTAGTGGTTTCCCAGGGGAGGAGACCCAGTACTTC
TRBJ2-3 . . TRBV18 CASSSDAPHTQYF TGTGCCAGCTCATCCGACGCGCCGCATACGCAGTATTTT
TRBJ1-2 TRBD1 . TRBV5-1 CASSSRDRGGYTF TGCGCCAGCAGCTCCCGGGACAGGGGAGGCTACACCTTC
TRBJ2-5 . . TRBV23-1 CASSQSTNQETQYF TGCGCCAGCAGTCAATCTACTAACCAAGAGACCCAGTACTTC
TRBJ2-7 . . TRBV20-1 CSAGTTYEQYF TGCAGTGCTGGGACAACCTACGAGCAGTACTTC
TRBJ2-5 TRBD2 . TRBV29-1 CSVSAGLAGSQTQYF TGCAGCGTCTCTGCAGGATTAGCGGGATCGCAGACCCAGTACTTC
TRBJ1-5 . . TRBV9 CASSGRTGEPQHF TGTGCCAGCAGCGGACGGACGGGGGAGCCCCAGCATTTT
TRBJ2-2 TRBD1 . TRBV7-7 CASSSGTGGNTGELFF TGTGCTAGCAGCTCCGGGACAGGGGGAAACACCGGGGAGCTGTTTTTT
TRBJ1-2 . . TRBV28 CASSSPTGLGYTF TGTGCCAGCAGTTCCCCCACAGGTCTTGGCTACACCTTC
TRBJ1-2 TRBD1 few TRBV2 CASSEVRGQGGGYTF TGTGCCAGCAGTGAAGTAAGGGGACAGGGTGGTGGCTACACCTTC
TRBJ2-7 TRBD1 once TRBV29-1 CSVKGGTFYEQYF TGCAGCGTTAAAGGGGGCACTTTCTACGAGCAGTACTTC
TRBJ2-7 TRBD1 . TRBV9 CASSVGDSRPYEQYF TGTGCCAGCAGCGTTGGGGACAGTAGGCCCTACGAGCAGTACTTC